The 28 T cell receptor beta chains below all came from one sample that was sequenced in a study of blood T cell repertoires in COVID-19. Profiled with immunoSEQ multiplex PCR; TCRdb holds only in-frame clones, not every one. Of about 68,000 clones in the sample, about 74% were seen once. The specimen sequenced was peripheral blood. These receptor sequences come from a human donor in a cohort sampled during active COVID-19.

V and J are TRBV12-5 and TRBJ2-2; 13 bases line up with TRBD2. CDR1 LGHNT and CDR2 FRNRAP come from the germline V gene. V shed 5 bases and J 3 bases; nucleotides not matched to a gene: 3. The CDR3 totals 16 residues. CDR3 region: CASGTSGGGDTGELFF. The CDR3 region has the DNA TGTGCTAGTGGTACTAGCGGGGGGGGTGACACCGGGGAGCTGTTTTTT.

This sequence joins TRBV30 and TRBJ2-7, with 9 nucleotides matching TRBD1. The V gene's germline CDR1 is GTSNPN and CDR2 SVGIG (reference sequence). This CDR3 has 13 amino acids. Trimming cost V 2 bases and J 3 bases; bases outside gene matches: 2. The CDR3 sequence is CAWSRGQGYEQYF. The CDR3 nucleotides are TGTGCCTGGAGTCGGGGACAGGGCTACGAGCAGTACTTC. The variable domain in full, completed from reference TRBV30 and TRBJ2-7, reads SQTIHQWPATLVQPVGSPLSLECTVEGTSNPNLYWYRQAAGRGLQLLFYSVGIGQISSEVPQNLSASRPQDRQFILSSKKLLLSDSGFYLCAWSRGQGYEQYFGPGTRLTVT.

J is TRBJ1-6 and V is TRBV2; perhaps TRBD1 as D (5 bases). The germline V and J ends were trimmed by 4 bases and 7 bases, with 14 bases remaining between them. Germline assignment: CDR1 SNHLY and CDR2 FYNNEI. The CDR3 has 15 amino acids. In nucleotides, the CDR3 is TGTGCCAGCAGTGTAACCGACAGTAAGAATTCACCCCTCCACTTT. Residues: CASSVTDSKNSPLHF.

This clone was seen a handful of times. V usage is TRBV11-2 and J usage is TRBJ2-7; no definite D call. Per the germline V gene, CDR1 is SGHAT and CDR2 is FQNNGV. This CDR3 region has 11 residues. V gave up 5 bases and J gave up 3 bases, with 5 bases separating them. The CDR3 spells CASSPSYEQYF. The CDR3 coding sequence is TGTGCCAGCAGCCCCAGCTACGAGCAGTACTTC.

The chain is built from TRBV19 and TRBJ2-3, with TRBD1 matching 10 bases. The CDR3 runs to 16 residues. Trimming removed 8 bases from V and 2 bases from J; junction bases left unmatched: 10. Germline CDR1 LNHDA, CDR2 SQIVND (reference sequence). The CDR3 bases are TGTGCCAGTGACCGCGGACAGGGGGATACCACAGATACGCAGTATTTT. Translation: CASDRGQGDTTDTQYF.

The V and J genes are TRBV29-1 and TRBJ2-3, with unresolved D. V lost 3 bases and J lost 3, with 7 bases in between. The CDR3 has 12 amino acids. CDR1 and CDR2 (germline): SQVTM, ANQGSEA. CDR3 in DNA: TGCAGCGTTGAGCAGGCAACAGATACGCAGTATTTT. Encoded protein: CSVEQATDTQYF.

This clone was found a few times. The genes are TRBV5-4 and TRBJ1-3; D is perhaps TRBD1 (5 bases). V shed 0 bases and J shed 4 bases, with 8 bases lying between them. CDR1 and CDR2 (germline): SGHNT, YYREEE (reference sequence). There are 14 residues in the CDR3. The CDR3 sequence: CASSLGGGGNTIYF. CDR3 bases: TGTGCCAGCAGCTTGGGGGGCGGCGGAAACACCATATATTTT. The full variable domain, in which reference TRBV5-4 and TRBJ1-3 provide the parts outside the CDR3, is ETGVTQSPTHLIKTRGQQVTLRCSSQSGHNTVSWYQQALGQGPQFIFQYYREEENGRGNFPPRFSGLQFPNYSSELNVNALELDDSALYLCASSLGGGGNTIYFGEGSWLTVV.

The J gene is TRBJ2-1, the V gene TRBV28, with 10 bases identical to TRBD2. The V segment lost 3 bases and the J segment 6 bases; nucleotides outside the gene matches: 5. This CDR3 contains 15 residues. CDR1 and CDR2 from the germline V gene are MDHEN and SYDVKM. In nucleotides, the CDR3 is TGTGCCAGCAGTTTCGCTAGCGGGAGTCGCAATGAGCAGTTCTTC. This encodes CASSFASGSRNEQFF.

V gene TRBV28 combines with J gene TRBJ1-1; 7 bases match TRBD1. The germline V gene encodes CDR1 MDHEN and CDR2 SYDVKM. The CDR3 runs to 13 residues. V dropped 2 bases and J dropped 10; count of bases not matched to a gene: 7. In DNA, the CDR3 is TGTGCCAGCAGTTTACCGGGACAGTTCGTAGCTTTCTTT. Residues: CASSLPGQFVAFF.

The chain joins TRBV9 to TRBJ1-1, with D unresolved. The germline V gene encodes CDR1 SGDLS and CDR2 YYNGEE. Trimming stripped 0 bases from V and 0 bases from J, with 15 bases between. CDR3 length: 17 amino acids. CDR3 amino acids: CASSVGGVGPLNTEAFF. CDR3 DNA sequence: TGTGCCAGCAGCGTAGGCGGGGTAGGACCACTGAACACTGAAGCTTTCTTT.

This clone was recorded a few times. The CDR3 region has the DNA TGTGCCAGCAGTTCCATAGTTGGGCCCGACCGCTCTGAAGCTTTCTTT. Its protein product is CASSSIVGPDRSEAFF. The V gene is TRBV28, the J gene TRBJ1-1, with D unclear. Per germline, CDR1 MDHEN and CDR2 SYDVKM. Trimming removed 4 bases at V and 6 bases at J, with 21 bases between. The CDR3 spans 16 residues.

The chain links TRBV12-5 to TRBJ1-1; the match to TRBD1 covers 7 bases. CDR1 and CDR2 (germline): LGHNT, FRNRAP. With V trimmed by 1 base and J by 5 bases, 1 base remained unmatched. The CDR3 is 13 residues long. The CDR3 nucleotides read TGTGCTAGTGGTTTGGAACAGGGGACTGAAGCTTTCTTT. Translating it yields CASGLEQGTEAFF.

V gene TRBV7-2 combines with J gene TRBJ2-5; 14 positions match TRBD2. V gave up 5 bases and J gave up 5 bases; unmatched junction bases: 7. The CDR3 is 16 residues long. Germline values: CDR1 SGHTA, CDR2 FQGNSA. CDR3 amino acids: CASSPGLAGVRETQYF. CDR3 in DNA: TGTGCCAGCAGCCCGGGACTAGCGGGAGTGCGGGAGACCCAGTACTTC. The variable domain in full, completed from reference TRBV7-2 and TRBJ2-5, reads GAGVSQSPSNKVTEKGKDVELRCDPISGHTALYWYRQSLGQGLEFLIYFQGNSAPDKSGLPSDRFSAERTGGSVSTLTIQRTQQEDSAVYLCASSPGLAGVRETQYFGPGTRLLVL.

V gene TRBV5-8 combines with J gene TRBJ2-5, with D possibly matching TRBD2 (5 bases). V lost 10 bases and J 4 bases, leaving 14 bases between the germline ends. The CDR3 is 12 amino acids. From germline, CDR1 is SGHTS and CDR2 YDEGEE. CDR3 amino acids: CAYGGPRETQYF. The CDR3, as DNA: TGTGCCTATGGCGGGCCCCGAGAGACCCAGTACTTC. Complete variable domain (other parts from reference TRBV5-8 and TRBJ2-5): EAGVTQSPTHLIKTRGQQATLRCSPISGHTSVYWYQQALGLGLQFLLWYDEGEERNRGNFPPRFSGRQFPNYSSELNVNALELEDSALYLCAYGGPRETQYFGPGTRLLVL.

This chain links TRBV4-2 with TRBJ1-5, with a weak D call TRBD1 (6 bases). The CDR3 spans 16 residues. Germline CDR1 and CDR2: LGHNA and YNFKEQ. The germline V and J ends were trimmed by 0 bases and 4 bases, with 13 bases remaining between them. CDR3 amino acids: CASSQETGGGNQPQHF. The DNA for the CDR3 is TGTGCCAGCAGCCAAGAAACGGGGGGCGGTAATCAGCCCCAGCATTTT.

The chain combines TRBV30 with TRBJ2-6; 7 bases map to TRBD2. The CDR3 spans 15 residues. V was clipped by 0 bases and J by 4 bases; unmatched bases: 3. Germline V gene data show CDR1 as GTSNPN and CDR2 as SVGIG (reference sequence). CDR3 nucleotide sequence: TGTGCCTGGAGTGTGGGAGGGGCCGGGGCCAACGTCCTGACTTTC. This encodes CAWSVGGAGANVLTF.

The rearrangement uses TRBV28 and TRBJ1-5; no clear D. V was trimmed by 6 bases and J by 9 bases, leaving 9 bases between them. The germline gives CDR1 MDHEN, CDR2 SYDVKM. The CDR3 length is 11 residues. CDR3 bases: TGTGCCAGCAGCCGGGCGGGGCCCCAGCATTTT. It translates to CASSRAGPQHF.

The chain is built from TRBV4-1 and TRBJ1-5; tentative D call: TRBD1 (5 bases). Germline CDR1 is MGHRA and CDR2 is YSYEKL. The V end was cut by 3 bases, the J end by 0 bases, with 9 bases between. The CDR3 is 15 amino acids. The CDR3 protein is CASSQGLNSNQPQHF. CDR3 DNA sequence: TGCGCCAGCAGCCAGGGACTAAATAGCAATCAGCCCCAGCATTTT.

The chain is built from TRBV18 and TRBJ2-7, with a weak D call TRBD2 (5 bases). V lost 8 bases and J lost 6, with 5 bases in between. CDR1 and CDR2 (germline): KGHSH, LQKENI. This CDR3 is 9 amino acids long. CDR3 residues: CASRGEQYF. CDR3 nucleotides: TGTGCCAGCCGGGGCGAGCAGTACTTC.

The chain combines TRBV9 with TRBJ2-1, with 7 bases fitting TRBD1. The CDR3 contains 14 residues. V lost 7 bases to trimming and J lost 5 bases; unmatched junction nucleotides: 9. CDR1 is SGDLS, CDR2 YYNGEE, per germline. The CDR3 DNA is TGTGCCAGCTCCTTCCGGGACAGAAACAATGAGCAGTTCTTC. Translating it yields CASSFRDRNNEQFF.

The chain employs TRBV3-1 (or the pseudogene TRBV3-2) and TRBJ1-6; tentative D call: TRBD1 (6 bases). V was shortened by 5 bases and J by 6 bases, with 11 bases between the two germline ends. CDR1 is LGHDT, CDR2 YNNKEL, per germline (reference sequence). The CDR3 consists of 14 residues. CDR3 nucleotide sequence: TGTGCCAGCAGCTCACAGGGACCTAATTCACCCCTCCACTTT. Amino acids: CASSSQGPNSPLHF.

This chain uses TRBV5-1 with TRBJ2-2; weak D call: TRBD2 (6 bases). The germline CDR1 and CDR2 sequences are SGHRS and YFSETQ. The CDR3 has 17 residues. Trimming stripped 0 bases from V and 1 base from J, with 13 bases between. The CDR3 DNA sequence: TGCGCCAGCAGCTTGGGTTGGCTAGCGAAGAACACCGGGGAGCTGTTTTTT. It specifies CASSLGWLAKNTGELFF. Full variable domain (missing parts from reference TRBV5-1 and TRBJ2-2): KAGVTQTPRYLIKTRGQQVTLSCSPISGHRSVSWYQQTPGQGLQFLFEYFSETQRNKGNFPGRFSGRQFSNSRSEMNVSTLELGDSALYLCASSLGWLAKNTGELFFGEGSRLTVL.

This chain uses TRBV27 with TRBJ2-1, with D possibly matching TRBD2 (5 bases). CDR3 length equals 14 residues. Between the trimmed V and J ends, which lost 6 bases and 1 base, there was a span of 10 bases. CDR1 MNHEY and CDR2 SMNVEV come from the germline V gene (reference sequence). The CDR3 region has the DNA TGTGCCAGCAGCACGGACTTATCCTACAATGAGCAGTTCTTC. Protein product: CASSTDLSYNEQFF.

The CDR3 loop is CASSQDTGPGEAFF. In DNA form, the CDR3 reads TGCGCCAGCAGCCAAGATACAGGGCCGGGTGAAGCTTTCTTT. The chain carries TRBV4-3 and TRBJ1-1, with a tentative D call TRBD1 (6 bases). The V end lost 0 bases, the J end lost 7 bases, and 12 bases lay between the germline ends. The CDR3 consists of 14 residues. In germline, CDR1 is LGHNA, CDR2 YSLEER.

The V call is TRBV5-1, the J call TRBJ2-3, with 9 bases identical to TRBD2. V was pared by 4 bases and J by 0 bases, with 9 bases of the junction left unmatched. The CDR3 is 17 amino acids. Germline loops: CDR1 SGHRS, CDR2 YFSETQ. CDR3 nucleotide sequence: TGCGCCAGCAGCGGGACGAAAGGACTAGCGAGCACAGATACGCAGTATTTT. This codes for CASSGTKGLASTDTQYF.

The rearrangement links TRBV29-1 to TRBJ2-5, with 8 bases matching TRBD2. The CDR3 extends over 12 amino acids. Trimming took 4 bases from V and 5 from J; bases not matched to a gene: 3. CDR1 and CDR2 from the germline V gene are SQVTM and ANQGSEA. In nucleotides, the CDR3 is TGCAGCGTTGGGACGGGAGGGGAGACCCAGTACTTC. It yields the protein CSVGTGGETQYF.

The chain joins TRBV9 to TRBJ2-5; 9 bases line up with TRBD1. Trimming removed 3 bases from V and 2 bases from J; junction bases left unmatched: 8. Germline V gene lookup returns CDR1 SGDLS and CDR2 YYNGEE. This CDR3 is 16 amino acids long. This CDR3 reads CASSDRTGVAQETQYF. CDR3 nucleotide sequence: TGTGCCAGCAGCGATCGGACAGGGGTAGCACAAGAGACCCAGTACTTC.

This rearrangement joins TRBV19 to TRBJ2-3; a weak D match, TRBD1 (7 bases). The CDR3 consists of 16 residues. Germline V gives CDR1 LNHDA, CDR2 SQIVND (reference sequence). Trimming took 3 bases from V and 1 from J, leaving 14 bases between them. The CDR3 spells CASSIRGRGGTDTQYF. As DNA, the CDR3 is TGTGCCAGTAGTATCCGGGGCAGGGGGGGCACAGATACGCAGTATTTT.